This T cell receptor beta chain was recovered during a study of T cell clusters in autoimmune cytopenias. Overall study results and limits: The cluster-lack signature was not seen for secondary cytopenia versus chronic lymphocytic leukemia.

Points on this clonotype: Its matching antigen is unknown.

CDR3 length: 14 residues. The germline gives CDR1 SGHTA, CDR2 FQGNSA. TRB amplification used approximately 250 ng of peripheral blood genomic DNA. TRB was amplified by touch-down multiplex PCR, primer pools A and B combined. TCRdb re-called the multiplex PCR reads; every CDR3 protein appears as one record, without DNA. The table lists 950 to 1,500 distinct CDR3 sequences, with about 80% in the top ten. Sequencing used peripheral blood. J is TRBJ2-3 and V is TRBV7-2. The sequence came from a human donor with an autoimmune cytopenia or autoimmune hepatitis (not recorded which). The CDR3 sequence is CASSLSGMEDTQYF.